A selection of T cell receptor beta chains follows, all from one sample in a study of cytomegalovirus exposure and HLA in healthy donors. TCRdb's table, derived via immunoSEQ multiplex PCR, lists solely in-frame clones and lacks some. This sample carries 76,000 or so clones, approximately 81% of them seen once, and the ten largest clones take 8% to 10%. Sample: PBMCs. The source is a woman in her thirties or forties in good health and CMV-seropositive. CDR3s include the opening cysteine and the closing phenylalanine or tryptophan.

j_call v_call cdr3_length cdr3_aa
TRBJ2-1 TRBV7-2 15 CASSSGQGSYNEQFF
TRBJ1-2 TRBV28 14 CASTIAAGIYGYTF
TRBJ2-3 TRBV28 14 CASTSAESTDTQYF
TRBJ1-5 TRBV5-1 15 CARQPQGASNQPQHF
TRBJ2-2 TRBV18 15 CASSPPTANTGELFF
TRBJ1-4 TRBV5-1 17 CASSLATGSATNEKLFF
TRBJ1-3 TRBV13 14 CASSRGLSGNTIYF
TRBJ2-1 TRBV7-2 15 CASSVDRGRSNEQFF
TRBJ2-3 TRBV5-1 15 CASSFQPVGADTQYF
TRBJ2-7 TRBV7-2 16 CASSSSHWANLDEQYF
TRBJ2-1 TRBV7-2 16 CASSLSERGRRGEQFF
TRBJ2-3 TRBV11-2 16 CASSSGASGGADTQYF
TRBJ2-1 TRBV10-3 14 CAIKGLAGYNEQFF
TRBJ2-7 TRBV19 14 CASSLDSGSYEQYF
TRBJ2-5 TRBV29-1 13 CSVTGTARETQYF
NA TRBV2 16 CASSGGTGGSRYEQYF
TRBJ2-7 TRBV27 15 CASSLGDRGFYEQYF
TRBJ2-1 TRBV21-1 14 CASGGLAGNNEQFF
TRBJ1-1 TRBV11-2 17 CASSLDPPGGGNTEAFF
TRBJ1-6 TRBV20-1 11 CSASEDSPLHF
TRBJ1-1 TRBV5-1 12 CASGTVGTEAFF
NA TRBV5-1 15 CASSLLQGAAYEQYF
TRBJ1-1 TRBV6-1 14 CASSLQGEDTEAFF
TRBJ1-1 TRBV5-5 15 CASSPGTAMNTEAFF
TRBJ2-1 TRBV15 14 CATSRVGGNNGQFF
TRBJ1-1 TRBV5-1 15 CASSLDWGGGTEAFF
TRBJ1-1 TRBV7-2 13 CASSLGQGAQAFF
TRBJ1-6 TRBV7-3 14 CASSLDRVNSPLHF
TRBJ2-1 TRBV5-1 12 CASSLQRGEQFF
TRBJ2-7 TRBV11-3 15 CASSLGFRGKDEQYF
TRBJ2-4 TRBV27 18 CASSFRAPGQLAKNIQYF
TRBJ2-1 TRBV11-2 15 CASSYTTNPGNEQFF
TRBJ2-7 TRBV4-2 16 CASSRTPGQGGYEQYF
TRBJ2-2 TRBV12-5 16 CASGLLGQGWTGELFF
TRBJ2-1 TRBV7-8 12 CASSFRLSGQFF